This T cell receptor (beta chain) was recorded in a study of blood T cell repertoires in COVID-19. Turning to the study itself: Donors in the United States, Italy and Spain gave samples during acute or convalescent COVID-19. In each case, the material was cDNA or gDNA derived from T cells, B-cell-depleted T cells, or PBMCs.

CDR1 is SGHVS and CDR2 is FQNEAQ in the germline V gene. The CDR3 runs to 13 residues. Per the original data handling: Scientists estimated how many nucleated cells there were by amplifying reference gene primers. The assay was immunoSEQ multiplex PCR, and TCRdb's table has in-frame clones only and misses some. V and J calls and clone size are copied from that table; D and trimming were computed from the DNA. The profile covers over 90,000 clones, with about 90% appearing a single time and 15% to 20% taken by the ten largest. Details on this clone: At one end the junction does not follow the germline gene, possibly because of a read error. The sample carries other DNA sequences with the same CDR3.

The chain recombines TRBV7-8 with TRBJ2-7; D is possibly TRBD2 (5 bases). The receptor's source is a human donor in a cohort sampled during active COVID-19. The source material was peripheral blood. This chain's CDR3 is CASSTSGGYEQYF. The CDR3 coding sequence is TGTGCCAGCAGTACTTCAGGAGGCTACGAACAGTACTTC. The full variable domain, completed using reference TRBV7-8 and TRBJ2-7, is GAGVSQSPRYKVAKRGQDVALRCDPISGHVSLFWYQQALGQGPEFLTYFQNEAQLDKSGLPSDRFFAERPEGSVSTLKIQRTQQEDSAVYLCASSTSGGYEQYFGPGTRLTVT.